Below, one TCR beta chain is given with its context. As yet, its antigen is unknown. This record belongs to a study of cytomegalovirus exposure and HLA in healthy donors. Findings of the study overall: Altogether, around 160 TCR beta chains were recorded as cytomegalovirus-associated.

TCRdb keeps only in-frame clones here, not all; method: immunoSEQ multiplex PCR. The sample lists some 90,000 clones, roughly 97% occurring once. CDR1 SEHNR and CDR2 FQNEAQ come from the germline V gene (reference sequence). The CDR3 spans 12 residues. The V end lost 5 bases, the J end lost 6 bases, and 10 bases lay between the germline ends. Sequencing was carried out using PBMCs. This chain links TRBV7-9 with TRBJ1-1, with unresolved D. This sequence originates from a man between 18 and 29 years old in good health and CMV-seronegative. CDR3 DNA: TGTGCCAGCAGCCACCAAGGAGCTGAAGCTTTCTTT. Amino acids: CASSHQGAEAFF.